This T cell receptor beta chain was obtained from a study of blood T cell repertoires in COVID-19. Across the study: The United States, Italy and Spain were the sources of the acute and convalescent COVID-19 samples. PBMCs, B-cell-depleted T cells, or T cells provided the cDNA or gDNA that made up the material.

Authors' methods: Estimated nucleated cell counts came from reference gene primer amplification. TCRdb's copy holds only in-frame clones and misses some; the assay was immunoSEQ multiplex PCR. Clone size and V and J calls were adopted from that table, with D and trimming inferred from the DNA. The data show tens of thousands of clones, roughly 85% seen once. As concerns this clone: A read error may account for a junction end that differs from germline.

The specimen was peripheral blood. The receptor comes from a human donor in a cohort sampled during active COVID-19.

In DNA, the CDR3 is TGTGCCAGCAGCTCCGGGACAGGGAACTCTGGCTACACCTTC. This encodes CASSSGTGNSGYTF. V is TRBV7-9 and J is TRBJ1-2; 9 bases map to TRBD1. This CDR3 has 14 amino acids. CDR1 is SEHNR, CDR2 FQNEAQ, per germline (reference sequence). The variable domain in full, completed from reference TRBV7-9 and TRBJ1-2, reads DTGVSQNPRHKITKRGQNVTFRCDPISEHNRLYWYRQTLGQGPEFLTYFQNEAQLEKSRLLSDRFSAERPKGSFSTLEIQRTEQGDSAMYLCASSSGTGNSGYTFGSGTRLTVV.